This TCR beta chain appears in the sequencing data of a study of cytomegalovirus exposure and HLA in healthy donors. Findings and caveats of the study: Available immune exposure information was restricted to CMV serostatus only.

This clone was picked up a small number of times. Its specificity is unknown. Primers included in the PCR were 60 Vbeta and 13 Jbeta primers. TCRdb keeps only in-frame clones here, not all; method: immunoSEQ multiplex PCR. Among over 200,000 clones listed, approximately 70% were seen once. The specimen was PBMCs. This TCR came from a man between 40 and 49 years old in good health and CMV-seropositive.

CDR3 coding DNA: TGTGCCAGCAGTGAATCCGGAGTCCACGAGCAGTACTTC. Encoded protein: CASSESGVHEQYF. The chain recombines TRBV25-1 with TRBJ2-5; no reliable D call. The J call may be mistaken, given a closer DNA end match to TRBJ2-7. The CDR3 length is 13 residues. The germline gives CDR1 MGHDK, CDR2 SYGVNS.